Listed here are 27 T cell receptor beta chains from one sample, sequenced in a study of cytomegalovirus exposure and HLA in healthy donors. PCR amplification relied on 60 Vbeta primers (plus 13 Jbeta primers). Clones were sequenced by immunoSEQ multiplex PCR, and TCRdb holds only the in-frame ones, with some missing. The profile covers about 180,000 clones, with 76% appearing a single time and 2% to 3% taken by the ten largest. The source material was PBMCs. The receptors stem from a young woman in good health and CMV-seropositive.

This clone showed up just a few times. This chain joins TRBV10-3 and TRBJ1-1, with D possibly TRBD1 on 5 matching bases. CDR1 is ENHRY, CDR2 SYGVKD, per germline. The CDR3 has 13 residues. Trimming pared 7 bases from V and 3 bases from J, leaving 12 bases between. The CDR3 DNA follows: TGTGCCATCAAGCAAGGGACTTACACTGAAGCTTTCTTT. The encoded protein is CAIKQGTYTEAFF.

The chain recombines TRBV4-2 with TRBJ1-2; 10 bases are shared with TRBD1. J gave up 6 bases and V 6 bases, and 10 bases lay outside the gene matches. Looked up from germline, CDR1 is LGHNA and CDR2 is YNFKEQ. The CDR3 loop spans 15 amino acids. The CDR3 protein is CASSHSGTGVDGYTF. The CDR3 region has the DNA TGTGCCAGCAGTCACTCCGGGACAGGGGTTGATGGCTACACCTTC.

Concerning this clone itself: The same CDR3 arises from other DNA sequences in this sample as well. The V gene is TRBV18, the J gene TRBJ1-5; unclear D gene. Germline lookup yields CDR1 KGHSH and CDR2 LQKENI. V gave up 2 bases and J gave up 5 bases, with 7 bases separating them. This CDR3 is built from 13 residues. This chain's CDR3 is CASSPGRDQPQHF. DNA for the CDR3: TGTGCCAGCTCACCAGGGCGGGATCAGCCCCAGCATTTT.

The V call is TRBV28, the J call TRBJ2-7, with 9 bases that match TRBD2. With 7 bases clipped from V and 3 bases from J, the junction kept 4 bases outside the gene matches. CDR3 size: 13 residues. Germline CDR1 is MDHEN and CDR2 is SYDVKM. In DNA form, the CDR3 reads TGTGCCAGCACTACGACTAGCGGCTACGAGCAGTACTTC. Protein product: CASTTTSGYEQYF.

The genes are TRBV27 and TRBJ1-1; TRBD1 is a possible D gene (5 bases). V was cut by 3 bases and J by 4 bases, with 12 bases left in between. Germline V gene sequence: CDR1 MNHEY, CDR2 SMNVEV (reference sequence). The CDR3 contains 14 residues. CDR3 sequence reads: CASSFGGRATEAFF. CDR3 coding DNA: TGTGCCAGCAGTTTCGGGGGTAGGGCCACTGAAGCTTTCTTT.

The rearrangement links TRBV6-5 to TRBJ2-7; weak D call: TRBD1 (7 bases). V was trimmed by 7 bases and J by 2 bases, leaving 18 bases between them. The CDR3 has 15 amino acids. CDR1 MNHEY and CDR2 SVGAGI come from the germline V gene. The CDR3 nucleotides read TGTGCCAGCAAAATAAGGGGGGACAGAACCTACGAGCAGTACTTC. It encodes CASKIRGDRTYEQYF.

This sequence joins TRBV7-2 and TRBJ1-1, with 8 nucleotides matching TRBD1. V shed 5 bases and J 0 bases; nucleotides not matched to a gene: 14. The CDR3 covers 18 residues. CDR1 is SGHTA, CDR2 FQGNSA, per germline. The CDR3 protein is CASSRARDRRLMNTEAFF. CDR3 DNA sequence: TGTGCCAGCAGCAGAGCCCGGGACAGGAGACTAATGAACACTGAAGCTTTCTTT.

In this sample, this clone turned up a few times. This chain connects TRBV28 to TRBJ1-4; tentatively, D is TRBD1 (5 bases). Germline CDR1 and CDR2: MDHEN and SYDVKM. V lost 10 bases, J lost 14 bases, and 26 bases lay in between. This CDR3 has 14 residues. The CDR3 bases are TGTGCCACCCGGGATCAAGGCACGAGGGGAGGGCTGTTTTTT. The encoded protein is CATRDQGTRGGLFF.

V usage is TRBV10-1 and J usage is TRBJ2-7; 10 bases align to TRBD1. CDR1 and CDR2 (germline): WNHNN, SYGVQD (reference sequence). The CDR3 has 16 amino acids. Germline trimming cut 5 bases from V and 2 bases from J; bases unmatched to any gene: 9. CDR3 sequence reads: CASSYLPGQGTYEQYF. CDR3 coding DNA: TGCGCCAGCAGTTATCTACCGGGACAGGGGACCTACGAGCAGTACTTC.

The chain is built from TRBV4-1 and TRBJ1-2, with 8 positions matching TRBD1. Unmatched junction bases numbered 14, after V lost 2 bases and J lost 6 bases. Per the germline V gene, CDR1 is MGHRA and CDR2 is YSYEKL. This CDR3 region has 17 residues. This chain's CDR3 is CASSQTLGAGGLDGYTF. CDR3 sequence (DNA): TGCGCCAGCAGCCAAACCCTCGGGGCAGGGGGCCTCGATGGCTACACCTTC.

Here the CDR3 reads CASTKDPAGNQPQHF. CDR3 nucleotide sequence: TGTGCCAGCACCAAAGACCCCGCGGGAAATCAGCCCCAGCATTTT. The rearrangement links TRBV5-5 to TRBJ1-5; D is uncertain. The CDR3 runs 15 residues. The germline gives CDR1 SGHKS, CDR2 YYEKEE (reference sequence). Deletions cut 6 bases from V and 4 bases from J, with 17 bases between.

The chain combines TRBV11-2 with TRBJ2-5; 7 bases are shared with TRBD2. The trim removed 5 bases at V and 4 bases at J, leaving 7 bases unmatched. The CDR3 extends over 14 amino acids. The germline V gene encodes CDR1 SGHAT and CDR2 FQNNGV. CDR3 sequence: CASSQDPSGETQYF. DNA of the CDR3: TGTGCCAGCAGCCAAGACCCTAGCGGAGAGACCCAGTACTTC.

This clone appeared a few times. The J gene is TRBJ2-7, the V gene TRBV30; maybe TRBD1 (6 bases). V dropped 2 bases and J dropped 7 bases, with 6 bases sitting between them. The germline V gene encodes CDR1 GTSNPN and CDR2 SVGIG (reference sequence). The CDR3 runs 10 residues. The CDR3 loop is CAWSQGEQYF. In DNA, the CDR3 is TGTGCCTGGAGTCAGGGGGAGCAGTACTTC.

This clone was observed once. The gene calls are TRBV7-9 and TRBJ1-1; a possible D gene is TRBD1 (6 bases). The V end lost 6 bases, the J end lost 4 bases, and 9 bases lay between the germline ends. This CDR3 is 12 amino acids long. Germline V gives CDR1 SEHNR, CDR2 FQNEAQ (reference sequence). CDR3 nucleotide sequence: TGTGCCAGCAGGGACAGTGGCACTGAAGCTTTCTTT. Translation gives CASRDSGTEAFF.

V usage is TRBV4-2 and J usage is TRBJ2-7, with D tentatively TRBD1 (6 bases). This CDR3 is built from 15 residues. V lost 0 bases, J lost 0 bases, and 9 bases lay in between. Looked up from germline, CDR1 is LGHNA and CDR2 is YNFKEQ. The CDR3, as DNA: TGTGCCAGCAGCCAAGAGGACAGCAACTCCTACGAGCAGTACTTC. Translating it yields CASSQEDSNSYEQYF.

This clone was seen more than once but under ten times. The chain has TRBV4-3 and TRBJ2-1, with 10 bases fitting TRBD2. CDR3 size: 15 residues. CDR1 is LGHNA and CDR2 is YSLEER in the germline V gene. V lost 3 bases to trimming and J lost 10 bases; unmatched junction nucleotides: 9. CDR3 residues: CASSHNSGGTREQFF. In nucleotides, the CDR3 is TGCGCCAGCAGCCACAATAGCGGGGGGACACGAGAGCAGTTCTTC.

The chain joins TRBV2 to TRBJ1-3, with TRBD1 as a possible D gene (5 bases). V was cut by 4 bases and J by 3 bases, with 10 bases left in between. Germline values: CDR1 SNHLY, CDR2 FYNNEI. The CDR3 length is 14 residues. The CDR3 sequence: CASSVAGVGNTIYF. The CDR3 nucleotides are TGTGCCAGCAGTGTGGCGGGGGTTGGAAACACCATATATTTT.

The chain links TRBV27 to TRBJ2-3; TRBD2 matches at 10 bases. The ends lost 0 bases at V and 4 bases at J; junction bases unmatched: 10. CDR1 and CDR2 (germline): MNHEY, SMNVEV (reference sequence). The CDR3 runs to 18 residues. The chain's CDR3 is CASSLSRVAGGTSDTQYF. In DNA form, the CDR3 reads TGTGCCAGCAGTTTATCGAGGGTAGCGGGGGGTACCTCAGATACGCAGTATTTT.

This clone was detected once. The rearrangement joins TRBV9 to TRBJ2-1; TRBD2 matches 13 bases. Germline values: CDR1 SGDLS, CDR2 YYNGEE. Unmatched junction bases numbered 7, after V lost 0 bases and J lost 7 bases. The CDR3 has 17 amino acids. The CDR3 loop is CASSVAIGTSGTNEQFF. In DNA, the CDR3 is TGTGCCAGCAGCGTAGCGATCGGGACTAGCGGGACGAATGAGCAGTTCTTC. Full variable domain (missing parts from reference TRBV9 and TRBJ2-1): DSGVTQTPKHLITATGQRVTLRCSPRSGDLSVYWYQQSLDQGLQFLIQYYNGEERAKGNILERFSAQQFPDLHSELNLSSLELGDSALYFCASSVAIGTSGTNEQFFGPGTRLTVL.

V gene TRBV11-2 combines with J gene TRBJ2-4, with D perhaps TRBD2 (5 bases). CDR3 length equals 13 residues. CDR1 is SGHAT, CDR2 FQNNGV, per germline. Trimming cost V 7 bases and J 0 bases, with 7 bases left between them. CDR3 residues: CASKAVAKNIQYF. The CDR3 nucleotides read TGTGCCAGCAAAGCGGTAGCCAAAAACATTCAGTACTTC.

To note about this clone: An end of the junction differs from the germline gene, which may be a read error. Other DNA sequences of this sample code for an identical CDR3. The chain is built from TRBV28 and TRBJ2-1, with 15 nucleotides matching TRBD2. The germline V gene has CDR1 MDHEN and CDR2 SYDVKM. The CDR3 extends over 16 amino acids. CDR3 bases: TGTGCTAGCAGCCCCGGGACTAGCGGGGGGAAAAATGAGCAGTTCTTC. Translation gives CASSPGTSGGKNEQFF.

V gene TRBV9 combines with J gene TRBJ2-7; 9 nucleotides align to TRBD1. Germline CDR1 is SGDLS and CDR2 is YYNGEE. The CDR3 sequence is 14 residues long. V lost 6 bases to trimming and J lost 3 bases; unmatched junction nucleotides: 7. CDR3 bases: TGTGCCAGCAACGGGGGGACAGGGCACTACGAGCAGTACTTC. This gives the protein CASNGGTGHYEQYF.

The chain carries TRBV6-5 and TRBJ1-3, with a weak D call TRBD1 (5 bases). The germline V gene encodes CDR1 MNHEY and CDR2 SVGAGI. The CDR3 has 13 residues. The V gene lost 5 bases and the J gene lost 4 bases, with 9 bases spanning the gap. The CDR3 loop reads CASSAGFGNTIYF. In DNA form, the CDR3 reads TGTGCCAGCAGTGCAGGGTTCGGAAACACCATATATTTT.

This clone turned up a few times. This rearrangement joins TRBV6-6 to TRBJ1-2; D is undetermined. The CDR3 is 12 residues long. CDR1 and CDR2 from the germline V gene are MNHNY and SVGAGI (reference sequence). V was trimmed by 10 bases and J by 4 bases, leaving 13 bases between them. CDR3 residues: CAITTEGYGYTF. CDR3 DNA sequence: TGTGCCATCACAACGGAGGGCTATGGCTACACCTTC.

The chain carries TRBV28 and TRBJ2-4; no clear D gene. The CDR3 loop spans 13 amino acids. Germline assignment: CDR1 MDHEN and CDR2 SYDVKM. Trimming left V 4 bases short and J 1 base short, with 5 bases between. The CDR3 reads CASSYGAKNIQYF. The CDR3 DNA reads as TGTGCCAGCAGTTATGGCGCCAAAAACATTCAGTACTTC.

The rearrangement links TRBV29-1 to TRBJ2-2, with 8 nucleotides matching TRBD1. CDR3 length: 15 residues. Trimming at V came to 6 bases and at J to 0 bases, leaving 6 bases not matched to a gene. Germline V lookup: CDR1 SQVTM, CDR2 ANQGSEA. The DNA of the CDR3 is TGCAGCGTACCTCGGACAGGGCCGAACACCGGGGAGCTGTTTTTT. Encoded protein: CSVPRTGPNTGELFF.

This clone showed up just once. V usage is TRBV6-1 and J usage is TRBJ2-2; maybe TRBD1 (6 bases). The CDR3 totals 13 residues. Trimming stripped 6 bases from V and 6 bases from J, with 11 bases between. Germline V gene lookup returns CDR1 MNHNS and CDR2 SASEGT. CDR3 in DNA: TGTGCCAGCAGCTTAACAGGGCCCGGGGAGCTGTTTTTT. This translates into CASSLTGPGELFF.